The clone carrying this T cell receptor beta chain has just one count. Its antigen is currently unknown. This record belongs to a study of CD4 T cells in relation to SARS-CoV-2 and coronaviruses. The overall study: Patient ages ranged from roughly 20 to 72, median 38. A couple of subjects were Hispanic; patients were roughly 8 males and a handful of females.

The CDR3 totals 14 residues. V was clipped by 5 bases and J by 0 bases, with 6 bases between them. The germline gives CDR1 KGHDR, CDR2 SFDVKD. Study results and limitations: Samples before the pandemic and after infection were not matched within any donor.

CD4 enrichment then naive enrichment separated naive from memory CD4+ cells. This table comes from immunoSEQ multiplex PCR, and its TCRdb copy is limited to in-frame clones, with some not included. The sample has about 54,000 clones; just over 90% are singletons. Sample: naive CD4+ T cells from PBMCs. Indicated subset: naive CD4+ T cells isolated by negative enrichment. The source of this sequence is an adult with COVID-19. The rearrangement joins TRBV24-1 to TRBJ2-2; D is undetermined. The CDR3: CATSGTANTGELFF. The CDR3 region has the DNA TGTGCCACCAGTGGGACGGCGAACACCGGGGAGCTGTTTTTT.